These T cell receptor beta chains were read from a single sample in a study of STAT5B mutations in CD4+ large granular lymphocyte leukemia. Only in-frame clones appear in the TCRdb table, and some are missing; sequencing was by immunoSEQ multiplex PCR. In the table there are roughly 36,000 clones, approximately 89% of which are singletons. The sequenced sample consisted of CD4+ T cells from blood buffy coats. These receptors originate from a human donor in good health. CDR3s include the opening cysteine and the closing phenylalanine or tryptophan. The D gene is left open where the match is weak. Clone size is stated in some rows and not others, as once, few, many or a class when expanded.

clone size: NA; J gene: TRBJ1-2; V gene: TRBV27; D gene: TRBD1; CDR3 DNA: TGTGCCAGCAGTATTACTGGACAGGCGAGAACTAACTATGGCTACACCTTC; CDR3 protein: CASSITGQARTNYGYTF
clone size: once; J gene: TRBJ2-3; V gene: TRBV9; D gene: NA; CDR3 DNA: TGTGCCAGCAGCCCCCGACAGGCCGCTAGCACAGATACGCAGTATTTT; CDR3 protein: CASSPRQAASTDTQYF
clone size: NA; J gene: TRBJ2-3; V gene: TRBV7-3; D gene: NA; CDR3 DNA: TGTGCCAGCAGCTTAGTGGGAAGGAGGACAGATACGCAGTATTTT; CDR3 protein: CASSLVGRRTDTQYF
clone size: NA; J gene: TRBJ1-2; V gene: TRBV5-1; D gene: NA; CDR3 DNA: TGCGCCAGCAGCTTGGCCCAGGGGTCGGGAGGCTACACCTTC; CDR3 protein: CASSLAQGSGGYTF
clone size: NA; J gene: TRBJ1-3; V gene: TRBV25-1; D gene: NA; CDR3 DNA: TGTGCCAGCAGTGATCCCCAGGCCGCTGGAAACACCATATATTTT; CDR3 protein: CASSDPQAAGNTIYF
clone size: NA; J gene: TRBJ1-1; V gene: TRBV7-2; D gene: NA; CDR3 DNA: TGTGCCAGCAGCTTAGCGGGACGAAGACACAGGGCCGGGGCTGAAGCTTTCTTT; CDR3 protein: CASSLAGRRHRAGAEAFF
clone size: NA; J gene: TRBJ1-2; V gene: TRBV7-8; D gene: TRBD1; CDR3 DNA: TGTGCCAGCAGCTTAGCGGCCGGGACAGCCGCTTATGGCTACACCTTC; CDR3 protein: CASSLAAGTAAYGYTF
clone size: NA; J gene: TRBJ2-1; V gene: TRBV4-3; D gene: TRBD2; CDR3 DNA: TGCGCCAGCAGCGGCGGGACTAGCGGGTTTCTCCATGAGCAGTTCTTC; CDR3 protein: CASSGGTSGFLHEQFF
clone size: NA; J gene: TRBJ1-2; V gene: TRBV9; D gene: NA; CDR3 DNA: TGTGCCAGCAGCGTAGGGATCTCAACACACGCCAATAACTATGGCTACACCTTC; CDR3 protein: CASSVGISTHANNYGYTF
clone size: NA; J gene: TRBJ1-5; V gene: TRBV28; D gene: NA; CDR3 DNA: TGTGCCAGCACCTCGGGGTTAAAGCCCCAGCATTTT; CDR3 protein: CASTSGLKPQHF
clone size: NA; J gene: TRBJ1-1; V gene: TRBV2; D gene: NA; CDR3 DNA: TGTGCCAGCAGTAGAATAGACGTAGACACTGAAGCTTTCTTT; CDR3 protein: CASSRIDVDTEAFF
clone size: NA; J gene: TRBJ1-2; V gene: TRBV7-2; D gene: NA; CDR3 DNA: TGTGCCATCGAAATCAATTACAGACAGAACTATGGCTACACCTTC; CDR3 protein: CAIEINYRQNYGYTF
clone size: NA; J gene: TRBJ2-1; V gene: TRBV5-3; D gene: TRBD2; CDR3 DNA: TGTGCCAGAAGCTCCCCGAATAGCGGGGGTTACAATGAGCAGTTCTTC; CDR3 protein: CARSSPNSGGYNEQFF
clone size: once; J gene: TRBJ1-4; V gene: TRBV4-3; D gene: TRBD1; CDR3 DNA: TGCGCCAGCAGCCATAAACAGGGGGTCGGGGAAAAACTGTTTTTT; CDR3 protein: CASSHKQGVGEKLFF
clone size: NA; J gene: TRBJ2-1; V gene: TRBV11-2; D gene: TRBD2; CDR3 DNA: TGTGCCAGCAGCCTTAGCGGGGAGTCCTACAATGAGCAGTTCTTC; CDR3 protein: CASSLSGESYNEQFF
clone size: NA; J gene: TRBJ2-7; V gene: TRBV18; D gene: NA; CDR3 DNA: TGTGCCAGCTCACCATCGCAGGGGATATCCTACGAGCAGTACTTC; CDR3 protein: CASSPSQGISYEQYF
clone size: NA; J gene: TRBJ2-1; V gene: TRBV10-3; D gene: NA; CDR3 DNA: TGTGCCATCAGTGATATGGGGGGACGGCACAATGAGCAGTTCTTC; CDR3 protein: CAISDMGGRHNEQFF
clone size: NA; J gene: TRBJ1-6; V gene: TRBV4-1; D gene: TRBD1; CDR3 DNA: TGCGCCAGCAGCCCACAGGCAGGGGGGTATAATTCACCCCTCCACTTT; CDR3 protein: CASSPQAGGYNSPLHF
clone size: NA; J gene: TRBJ1-5; V gene: TRBV11-2; D gene: TRBD1; CDR3 DNA: TGTGCCAGCAGCCGTGACAGGGGAGGTCAGCCCCAGCATTTT; CDR3 protein: CASSRDRGGQPQHF